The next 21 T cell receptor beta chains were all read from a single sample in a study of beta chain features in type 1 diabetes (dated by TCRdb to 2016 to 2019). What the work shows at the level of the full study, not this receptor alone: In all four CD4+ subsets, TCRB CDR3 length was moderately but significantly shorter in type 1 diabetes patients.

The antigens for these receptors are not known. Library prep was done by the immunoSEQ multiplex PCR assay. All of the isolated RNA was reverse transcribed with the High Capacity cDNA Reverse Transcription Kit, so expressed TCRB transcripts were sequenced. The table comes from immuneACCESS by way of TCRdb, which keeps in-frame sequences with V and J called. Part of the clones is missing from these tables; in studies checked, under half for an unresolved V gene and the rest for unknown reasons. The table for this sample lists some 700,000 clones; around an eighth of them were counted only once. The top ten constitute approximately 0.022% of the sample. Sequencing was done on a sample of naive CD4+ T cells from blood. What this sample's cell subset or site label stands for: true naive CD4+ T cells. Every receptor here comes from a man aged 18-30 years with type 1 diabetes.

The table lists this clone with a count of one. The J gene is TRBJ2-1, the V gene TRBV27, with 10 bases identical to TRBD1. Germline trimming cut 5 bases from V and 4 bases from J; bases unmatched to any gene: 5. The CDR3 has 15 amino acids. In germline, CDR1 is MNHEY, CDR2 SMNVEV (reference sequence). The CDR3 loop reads CASSPRDRGYNEQFF. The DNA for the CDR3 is TGTGCCAGCAGTCCCCGGGACAGGGGATACAATGAGCAGTTCTTC.

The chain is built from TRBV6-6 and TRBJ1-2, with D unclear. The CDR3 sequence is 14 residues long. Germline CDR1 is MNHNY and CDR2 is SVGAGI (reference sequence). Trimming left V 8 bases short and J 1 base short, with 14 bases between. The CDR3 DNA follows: TGTGCCAGCCGTGCTCCGAGGGATAACTATGGCTACACCTTC. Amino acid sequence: CASRAPRDNYGYTF.

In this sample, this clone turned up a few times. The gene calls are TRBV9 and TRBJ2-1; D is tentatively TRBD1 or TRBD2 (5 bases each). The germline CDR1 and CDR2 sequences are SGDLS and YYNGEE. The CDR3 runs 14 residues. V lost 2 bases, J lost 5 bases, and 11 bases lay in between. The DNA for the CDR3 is TGTGCCAGCAGCGTCGGGACGATCAACAATGAGCAGTTCTTC. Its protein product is CASSVGTINNEQFF.

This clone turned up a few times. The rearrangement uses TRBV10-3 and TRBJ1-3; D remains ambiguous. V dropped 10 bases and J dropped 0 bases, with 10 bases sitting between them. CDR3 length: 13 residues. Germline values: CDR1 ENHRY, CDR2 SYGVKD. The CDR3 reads CATRTDSGNTIYF. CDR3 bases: TGTGCCACAAGGACGGACTCTGGAAACACCATATATTTT.

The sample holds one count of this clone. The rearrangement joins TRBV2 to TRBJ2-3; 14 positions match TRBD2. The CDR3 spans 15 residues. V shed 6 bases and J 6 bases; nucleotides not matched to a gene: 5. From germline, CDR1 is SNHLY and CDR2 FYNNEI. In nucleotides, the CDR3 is TGTGCCAGCAGGCCCGGGACTAGCGGGGGTGATACGCAGTATTTT. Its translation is CASRPGTSGGDTQYF.

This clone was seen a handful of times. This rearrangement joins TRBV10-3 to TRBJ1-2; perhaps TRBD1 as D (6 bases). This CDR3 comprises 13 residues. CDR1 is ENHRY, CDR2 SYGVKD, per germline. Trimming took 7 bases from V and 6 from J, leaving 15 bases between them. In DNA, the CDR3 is TGTGCCATCAATAACAGGGAACCTCATGGCTACACCTTC. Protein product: CAINNREPHGYTF.

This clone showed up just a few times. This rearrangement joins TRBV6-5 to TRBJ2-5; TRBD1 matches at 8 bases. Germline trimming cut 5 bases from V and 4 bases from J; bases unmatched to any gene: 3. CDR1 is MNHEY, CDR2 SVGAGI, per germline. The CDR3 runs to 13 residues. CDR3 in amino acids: CASSRTGGETQYF. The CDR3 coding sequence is TGTGCCAGCAGTAGAACAGGGGGAGAGACCCAGTACTTC.

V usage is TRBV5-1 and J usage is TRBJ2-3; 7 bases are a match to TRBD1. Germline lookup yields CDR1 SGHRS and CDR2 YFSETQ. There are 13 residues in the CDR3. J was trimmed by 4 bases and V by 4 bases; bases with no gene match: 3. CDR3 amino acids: CASSEGTADTQYF. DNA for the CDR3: TGCGCCAGCAGCGAAGGGACAGCAGATACGCAGTATTTT.

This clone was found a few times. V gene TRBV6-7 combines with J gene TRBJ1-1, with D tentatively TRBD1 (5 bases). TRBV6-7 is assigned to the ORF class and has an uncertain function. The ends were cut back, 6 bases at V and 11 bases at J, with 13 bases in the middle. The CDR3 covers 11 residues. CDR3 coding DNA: TGTGCCAGCAGGGGGGAAGCTGGGGCTTTCTTT. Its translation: CASRGEAGAFF.

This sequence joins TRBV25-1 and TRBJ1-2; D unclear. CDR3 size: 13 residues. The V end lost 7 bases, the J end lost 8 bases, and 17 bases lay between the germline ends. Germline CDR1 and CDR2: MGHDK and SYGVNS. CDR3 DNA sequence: TGTGCCAGCACCGAAACGGGCGTAGCGGGCTACACCTTC. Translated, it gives CASTETGVAGYTF.

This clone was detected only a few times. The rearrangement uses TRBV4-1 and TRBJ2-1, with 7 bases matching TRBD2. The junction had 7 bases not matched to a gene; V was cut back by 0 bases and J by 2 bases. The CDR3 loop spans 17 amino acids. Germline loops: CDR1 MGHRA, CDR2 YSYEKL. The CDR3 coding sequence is TGCGCCAGCAGCCAAGATCTTGAGACTAGCACCTACAATGAGCAGTTCTTC. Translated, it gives CASSQDLETSTYNEQFF.

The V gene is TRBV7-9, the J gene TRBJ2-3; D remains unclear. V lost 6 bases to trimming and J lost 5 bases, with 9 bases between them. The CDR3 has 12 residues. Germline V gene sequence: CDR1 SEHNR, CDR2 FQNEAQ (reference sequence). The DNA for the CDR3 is TGTGCCAGCAGACCAGATGGAGATACGCAGTATTTT. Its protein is CASRPDGDTQYF.

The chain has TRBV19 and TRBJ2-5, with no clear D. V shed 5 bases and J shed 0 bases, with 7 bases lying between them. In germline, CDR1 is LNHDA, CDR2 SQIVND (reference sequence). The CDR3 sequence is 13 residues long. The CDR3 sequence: CASSRQNQETQYF. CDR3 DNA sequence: TGTGCCAGTAGTCGGCAGAACCAAGAGACCCAGTACTTC.

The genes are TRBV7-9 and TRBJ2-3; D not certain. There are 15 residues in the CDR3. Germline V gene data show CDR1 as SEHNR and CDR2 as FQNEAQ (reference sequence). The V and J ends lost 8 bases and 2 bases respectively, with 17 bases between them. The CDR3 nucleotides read TGTGCCAGCGCCATATTACTAACCTACACAGATACGCAGTATTTT. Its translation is CASAILLTYTDTQYF.

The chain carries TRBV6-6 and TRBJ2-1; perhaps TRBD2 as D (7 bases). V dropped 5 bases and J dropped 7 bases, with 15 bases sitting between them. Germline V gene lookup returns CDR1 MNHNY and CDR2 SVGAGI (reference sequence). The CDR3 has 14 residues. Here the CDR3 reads CASSGGGHVNEQFF. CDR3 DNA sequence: TGTGCCAGCAGTGGGGGGGGGCACGTGAATGAGCAGTTCTTC.

CDR3 nucleotides: TGTGCCAGCAGTTTGATGGGGTTTGGAGAGACCCAGTACTTC. This gives the protein CASSLMGFGETQYF. This chain connects TRBV27 to TRBJ2-5; no clear D. In germline, CDR1 is MNHEY, CDR2 SMNVEV (reference sequence). Trimming removed 3 bases from V and 4 bases from J, with 12 bases in between. The CDR3 spans 14 residues.

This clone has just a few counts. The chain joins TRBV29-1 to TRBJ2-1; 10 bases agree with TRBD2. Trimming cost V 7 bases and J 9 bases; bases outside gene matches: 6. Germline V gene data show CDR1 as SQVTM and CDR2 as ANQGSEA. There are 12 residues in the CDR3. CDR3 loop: CSAGLAEGEQFF. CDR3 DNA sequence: TGCAGCGCTGGACTAGCGGAAGGTGAGCAGTTCTTC.

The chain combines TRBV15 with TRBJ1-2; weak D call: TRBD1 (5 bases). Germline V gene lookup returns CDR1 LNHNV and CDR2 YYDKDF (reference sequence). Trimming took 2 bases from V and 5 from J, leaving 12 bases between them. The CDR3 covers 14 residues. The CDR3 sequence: CATSRRQGQYGYTF. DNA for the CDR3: TGTGCCACCAGCAGACGGCAGGGTCAATATGGCTACACCTTC.

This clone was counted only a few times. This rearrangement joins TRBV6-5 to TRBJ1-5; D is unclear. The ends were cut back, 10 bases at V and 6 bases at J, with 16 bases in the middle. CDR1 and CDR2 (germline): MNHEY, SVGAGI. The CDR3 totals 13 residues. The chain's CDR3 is CATRSSRSQPQHF. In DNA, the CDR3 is TGTGCCACACGGAGCTCTCGAAGTCAGCCCCAGCATTTT.

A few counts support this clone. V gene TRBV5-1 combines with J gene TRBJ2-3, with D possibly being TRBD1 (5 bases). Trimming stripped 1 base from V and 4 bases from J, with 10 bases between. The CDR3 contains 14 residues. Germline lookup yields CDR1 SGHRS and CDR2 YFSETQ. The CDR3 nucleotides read TGCGCCAGCAGCTTGTTCAGGGTAGCAGATACGCAGTATTTT. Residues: CASSLFRVADTQYF.

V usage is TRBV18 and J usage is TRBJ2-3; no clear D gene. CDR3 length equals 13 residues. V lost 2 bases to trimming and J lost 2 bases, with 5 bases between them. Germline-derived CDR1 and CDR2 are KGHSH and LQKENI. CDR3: CASSPGVTDTQYF. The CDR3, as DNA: TGTGCCAGCTCACCAGGGGTCACAGATACGCAGTATTTT.